Listed here are 21 T cell receptor beta chains from one sample, sequenced in a study of regulatory dendritic cells for organ transplantation. Here immunoSEQ multiplex PCR was the method, and the copy in TCRdb shows in-frame clones only, minus some. This table has roughly 12,000 clones, nearly 90% appearing once. Allogeneic regulatory or mature dendritic cells were co-cultured for less than six days with CFSE-labeled sorted T cells at 1:10. These receptors lack a known antigen. Material: naive CD8+ T cells from blood cultured with regulatory dendritic cells. Subset: CD45RA+ naive T cells. The receptors come from a human donor in good health.

The chain uses TRBV2 and TRBJ2-4; 8 nucleotides line up with TRBD2. V lost 3 bases, J lost 9 bases, and 4 bases stayed unmatched. From germline, CDR1 is SNHLY and CDR2 FYNNEI. The CDR3 consists of 13 residues. As DNA, the CDR3 is TGTGCCAGCAGTGAGGGCGCGGGGGGCATTCAGTACTTC. As protein: CASSEGAGGIQYF.

The gene calls are TRBV13 and TRBJ1-2; tentative D call: TRBD1 (6 bases). The germline V and J ends were trimmed by 5 bases and 7 bases, with 20 bases remaining between them. Germline loops: CDR1 PRHDT, CDR2 FYEKMQ (reference sequence). This CDR3 has 15 residues. The CDR3 reads CASSQKGGATGGYTF. CDR3 sequence (DNA): TGTGCCAGCAGCCAGAAGGGGGGCGCGACGGGTGGCTACACCTTC.

V and J are TRBV4-1 and TRBJ1-1, with D possibly matching TRBD1 (5 bases). Germline V CDR1 and CDR2: MGHRA, YSYEKL. V lost 5 bases to trimming and J lost 5 bases, with 18 bases between them. The CDR3 spans 15 residues. CDR3 sequence reads: CASSTEWGVGTEAFF. CDR3 DNA sequence: TGCGCCAGCAGCACGGAGTGGGGGGTGGGGACTGAAGCTTTCTTT.

This clone occurred once. This rearrangement joins TRBV9 to TRBJ2-1; 8 bases agree with TRBD2. CDR1 and CDR2 (germline): SGDLS, YYNGEE. This CDR3 has 15 residues. After removal of 4 bases from V and 3 bases from J, the junction contained 6 bases not matched to a gene. The CDR3 DNA sequence: TGTGCCAGCAGCCCATCCGGGACTAGCTACAATGAGCAGTTCTTC. Encoded protein: CASSPSGTSYNEQFF.

The rearrangement uses TRBV5-4 and TRBJ1-2; tentative D call: TRBD1 (5 bases). The CDR3 is 15 amino acids. Germline assignment: CDR1 SGHNT and CDR2 YYREEE (reference sequence). Trimming took off 0 bases at V and 3 bases at J, with 12 bases between the two ends. DNA of the CDR3: TGTGCCAGCAGCTTGGTTCAGGGTAGGGACTATGGCTACACCTTC. This codes for CASSLVQGRDYGYTF.

The J gene is TRBJ2-3, the V gene TRBV9; D uncertain. Germline assignment: CDR1 SGDLS and CDR2 YYNGEE. Trimming removed 2 bases at V and 4 bases at J, with 11 bases between. The CDR3 runs to 14 residues. The CDR3 sequence: CASSVSGPPDTQYF. Here the CDR3 DNA reads TGTGCCAGCAGCGTGAGTGGGCCCCCAGATACGCAGTATTTT.

The J gene is TRBJ2-2, the V gene TRBV9; D uncertain. The CDR3 spans 13 residues. V lost 3 bases and J lost 2, with 5 bases in between. CDR1 is SGDLS, CDR2 YYNGEE, per germline. Here the CDR3 reads CASSARNTGELFF. CDR3 in DNA: TGTGCCAGCAGCGCCAGAAACACCGGGGAGCTGTTTTTT. The full variable domain, in which reference TRBV9 and TRBJ2-2 provide the parts outside the CDR3, is DSGVTQTPKHLITATGQRVTLRCSPRSGDLSVYWYQQSLDQGLQFLIQYYNGEERAKGNILERFSAQQFPDLHSELNLSSLELGDSALYFCASSARNTGELFFGEGSRLTVL.

CDR3 protein: CASSLGVGSYEQYF. CDR3 nucleotides: TGTGCCAGCAGCTTGGGGGTAGGGAGCTACGAGCAGTACTTC. The chain uses TRBV11-2 and TRBJ2-7; D is perhaps TRBD1 or TRBD2 (5 bases each). CDR3 length: 14 residues. The germline V and J ends were trimmed by 3 bases and 3 bases, with 12 bases remaining between them. Germline V gene lookup returns CDR1 SGHAT and CDR2 FQNNGV.

J is TRBJ2-3 and V is TRBV4-3, with 8 positions matching TRBD2. Looked up from germline, CDR1 is LGHNA and CDR2 is YSLEER. CDR3 length: 16 amino acids. The V and J ends lost 0 bases and 6 bases, in that order; junction bases with no gene match: 8. As DNA, the CDR3 is TGCGCCAGCAGCCAAGAGATTAGCGGGGTCGGGGATACGCAGTATTTT. Translated: CASSQEISGVGDTQYF.

This rearrangement joins TRBV6-5 to TRBJ2-1; 13 bases agree with TRBD2. Germline CDR1 and CDR2: MNHEY and SVGAGI. The CDR3 covers 12 residues. The junction had 4 bases not matched to a gene; V was cut back by 9 bases and J by 11 bases. CDR3 protein: CASRTSGGQQFF. The CDR3 bases are TGTGCCAGTAGGACTAGCGGGGGACAGCAGTTCTTC.

This chain joins TRBV7-8 and TRBJ2-1; 10 nucleotides line up with TRBD2. Germline CDR1 SGHVS, CDR2 FQNEAQ. V lost 3 bases, J lost 2 bases, and 13 bases stayed unmatched. The CDR3 is 19 residues long. The CDR3 bases are TGTGCCAGCAGCTTGGGTTTAGCGGGAGGACTGATCGCCTACAATGAGCAGTTCTTC. Protein product: CASSLGLAGGLIAYNEQFF.

This clone was seen more than once but under ten times. V gene TRBV4-3 combines with J gene TRBJ1-1, with 7 bases identical to TRBD1. The CDR3 is 13 amino acids. J lost 6 bases, V lost 3 bases, and 4 bases had no gene match. Germline CDR1 and CDR2: LGHNA and YSLEER. CDR3 residues: CASSQYDRAEAFF. The DNA for the CDR3 is TGCGCCAGCAGCCAGTACGACAGGGCTGAAGCTTTCTTT.

CDR3 amino acids: CASRGSPLYEQYF. CDR3 coding DNA: TGTGCCAGTAGGGGAAGCCCGCTCTACGAGCAGTACTTC. The chain is built from TRBV19 and TRBJ2-7, with unresolved D. There are 13 residues in the CDR3. V was pared by 6 bases and J by 3 bases, with 12 bases between. Germline V gene data show CDR1 as LNHDA and CDR2 as SQIVND (reference sequence).

The V and J genes are TRBV4-1 and TRBJ1-1, with D unclear. The CDR3 is made up of 18 amino acids. CDR1 and CDR2 from the germline V gene are MGHRA and YSYEKL. The germline V and J ends were trimmed by 0 bases and 5 bases, with 22 bases remaining between them. This chain's CDR3 is CASSQDPIQVDGRTEAFF. The DNA of the CDR3 is TGCGCCAGCAGCCAAGATCCGATCCAGGTGGACGGTAGAACTGAAGCTTTCTTT.

J is TRBJ2-5 and V is TRBV6-5; D could derive from TRBD1 or TRBD2 (6 bases each). Deletions cut 4 bases from V and 4 bases from J, with 10 bases between. Germline V gene data show CDR1 as MNHEY and CDR2 as SVGAGI. This CDR3 contains 13 residues. The CDR3 coding sequence is TGTGCCAGCAGTTTCCCGGGGGCAGAGACCCAGTACTTC. This sequence encodes CASSFPGAETQYF.

The chain is built from TRBV19 and TRBJ1-5; D is undetermined. The germline V gene encodes CDR1 LNHDA and CDR2 SQIVND (reference sequence). The CDR3 has 15 residues. Trimming took 10 bases from V and 6 from J, leaving 22 bases between them. CDR3 protein: CATLHPGPLSQPQHF. As DNA, the CDR3 is TGTGCCACACTCCACCCTGGCCCTCTCAGTCAGCCCCAGCATTTT.

This rearrangement joins TRBV27 to TRBJ2-1, with D possibly matching TRBD1 (5 bases). The V end lost 5 bases, the J end lost 4 bases, and 15 bases lay between the germline ends. CDR3 length: 15 amino acids. Looked up from germline, CDR1 is MNHEY and CDR2 is SMNVEV (reference sequence). The CDR3 DNA reads TGTGCCAGCAGTCTGTTCCAAGGGGCTTACAATGAGCAGTTCTTC. This encodes CASSLFQGAYNEQFF.

This clone has only one observation. The V and J genes are TRBV7-9 and TRBJ2-5; D not certain. Between the trimmed V and J ends, which lost 4 bases and 5 bases, there was a span of 14 bases. The CDR3 has 14 residues. Per the germline V gene, CDR1 is SEHNR and CDR2 is FQNEAQ (reference sequence). The CDR3 DNA sequence: TGTGCCAGCAGCTCCCGCTCGGGTCCCGAGACCCAGTACTTC. Translated: CASSSRSGPETQYF.

The chain links TRBV7-6 to TRBJ2-5, with TRBD1 as a possible D gene (5 bases). In germline, CDR1 is SGHVS, CDR2 FNYEAQ. Trimming stripped 0 bases from V and 5 bases from J, with 10 bases between. CDR3 size: 14 residues. The CDR3: CASSLAVRAETQYF. In DNA, the CDR3 is TGTGCCAGCAGCTTAGCGGTCAGGGCCGAGACCCAGTACTTC.

The V gene is TRBV7-6, the J gene TRBJ2-7; D possibly corresponds to TRBD2 (7 bases). Germline V lookup: CDR1 SGHVS, CDR2 FNYEAQ. The germline V and J ends were trimmed by 5 bases and 0 bases, with 14 bases remaining between them. The CDR3 sequence is 15 residues long. The CDR3 sequence: CASSPGGGGSYEQYF. CDR3 bases: TGTGCCAGCAGCCCGGGGGGCGGGGGCTCCTACGAGCAGTACTTC.

This chain links TRBV6-6 with TRBJ2-7; perhaps TRBD1 as D (6 bases). CDR3 length: 14 residues. Germline V CDR1 and CDR2: MNHNY, SVGAGI (reference sequence). Trimming took off 2 bases at V and 2 bases at J, with 10 bases between the two ends. The chain's CDR3 is CASSYDRSPYEQYF. In DNA, the CDR3 is TGTGCCAGCAGTTACGACAGGTCCCCCTACGAGCAGTACTTC.